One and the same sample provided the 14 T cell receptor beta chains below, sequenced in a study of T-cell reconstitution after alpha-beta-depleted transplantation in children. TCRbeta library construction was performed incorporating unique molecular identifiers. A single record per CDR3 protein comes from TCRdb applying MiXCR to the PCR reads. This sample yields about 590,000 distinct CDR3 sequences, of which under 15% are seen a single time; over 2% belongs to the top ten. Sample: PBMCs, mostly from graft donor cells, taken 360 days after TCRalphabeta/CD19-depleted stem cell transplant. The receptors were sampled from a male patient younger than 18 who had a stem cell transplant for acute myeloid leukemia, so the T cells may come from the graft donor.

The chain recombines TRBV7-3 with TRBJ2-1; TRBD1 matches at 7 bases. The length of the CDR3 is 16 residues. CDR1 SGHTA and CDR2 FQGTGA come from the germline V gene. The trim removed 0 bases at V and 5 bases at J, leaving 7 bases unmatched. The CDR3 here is CASSLTSTGSHNEQFF. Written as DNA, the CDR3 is TGTGCCAGCAGCTTAACTTCGACAGGGTCCCACAATGAGCAGTTCTTC.

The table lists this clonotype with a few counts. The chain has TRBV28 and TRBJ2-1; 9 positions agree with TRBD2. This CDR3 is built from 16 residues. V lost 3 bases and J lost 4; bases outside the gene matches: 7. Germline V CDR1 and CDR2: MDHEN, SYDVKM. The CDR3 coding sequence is TGTGCCAGCAGTTTCTTAGCGGGAGTGGATTACAATGAGCAGTTCTTC. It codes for CASSFLAGVDYNEQFF.

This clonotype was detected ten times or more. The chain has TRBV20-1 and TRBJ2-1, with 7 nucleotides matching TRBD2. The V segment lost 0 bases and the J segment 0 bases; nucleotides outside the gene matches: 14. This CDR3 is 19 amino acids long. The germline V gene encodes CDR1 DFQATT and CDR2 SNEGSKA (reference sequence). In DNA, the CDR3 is TGCAGTGCTAGAGATTCAGCGGGGTGGGAAGAAAGCTCCTACAATGAGCAGTTCTTC. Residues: CSARDSAGWEESSYNEQFF.

CDR3 in DNA: TGCGCCAGCAGCTACAGGGATTCTAACTACAATGAGCAGTTCTTC. It translates to CASSYRDSNYNEQFF. The chain carries TRBV5-1 and TRBJ2-1; D possibly corresponds to TRBD1 (6 bases). The CDR3 contains 15 residues. The germline V and J ends were trimmed by 3 bases and 3 bases, with 13 bases remaining between them. CDR1 SGHRS and CDR2 YFSETQ come from the germline V gene.

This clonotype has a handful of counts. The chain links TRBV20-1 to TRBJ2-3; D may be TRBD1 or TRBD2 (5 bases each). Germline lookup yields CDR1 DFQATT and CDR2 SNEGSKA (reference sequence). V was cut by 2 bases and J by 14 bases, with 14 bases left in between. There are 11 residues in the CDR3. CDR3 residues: CSARNAAGGYF. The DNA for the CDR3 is TGCAGTGCTAGAAACGCCGCTGGGGGGTATTTT.

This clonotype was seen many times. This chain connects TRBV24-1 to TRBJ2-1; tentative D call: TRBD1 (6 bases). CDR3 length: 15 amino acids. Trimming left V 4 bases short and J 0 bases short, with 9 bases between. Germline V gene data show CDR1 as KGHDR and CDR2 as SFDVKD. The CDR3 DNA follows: TGTGCCACCAGTGAATGGGGGCTCTCCTACAATGAGCAGTTCTTC. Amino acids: CATSEWGLSYNEQFF.

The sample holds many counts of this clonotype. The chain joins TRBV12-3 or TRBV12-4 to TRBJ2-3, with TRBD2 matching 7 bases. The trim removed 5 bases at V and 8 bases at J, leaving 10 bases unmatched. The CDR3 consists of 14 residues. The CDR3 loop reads CASSPRRLAVTQYF. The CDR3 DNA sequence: TGTGCCAGCAGTCCCCGGCGGCTAGCGGTTACGCAGTATTTT.

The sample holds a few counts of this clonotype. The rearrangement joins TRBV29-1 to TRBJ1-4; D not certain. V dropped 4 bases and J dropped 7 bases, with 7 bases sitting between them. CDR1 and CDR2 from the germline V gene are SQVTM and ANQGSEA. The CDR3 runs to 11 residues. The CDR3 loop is CSVVQGEKLFF. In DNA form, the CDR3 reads TGCAGCGTTGTACAAGGTGAAAAACTGTTTTTT.

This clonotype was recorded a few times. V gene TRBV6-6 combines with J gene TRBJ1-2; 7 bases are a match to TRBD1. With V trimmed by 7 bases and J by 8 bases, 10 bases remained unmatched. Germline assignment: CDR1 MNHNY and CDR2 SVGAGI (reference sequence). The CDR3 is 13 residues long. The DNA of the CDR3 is TGTGCCAGCAATCTACACAGGGGAAGCGGCTACACCTTC. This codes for CASNLHRGSGYTF.

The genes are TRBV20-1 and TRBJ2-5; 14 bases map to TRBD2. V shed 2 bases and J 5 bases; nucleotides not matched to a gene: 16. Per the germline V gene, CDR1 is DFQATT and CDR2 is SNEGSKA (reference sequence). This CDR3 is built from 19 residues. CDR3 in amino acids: CSARKSRLAGGPGFETQYF. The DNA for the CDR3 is TGCAGTGCTAGAAAATCTAGACTAGCGGGAGGGCCCGGGTTTGAGACCCAGTACTTC.

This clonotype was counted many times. This CDR3 reads CASSLLAGEIGEQFF. CDR3 nucleotides: TGTGCCAGCAGCCTACTAGCGGGAGAGATAGGTGAGCAGTTCTTC. V and J are TRBV7-3 and TRBJ2-1; 11 nucleotides match TRBD2. V shed 5 bases and J 9 bases; nucleotides not matched to a gene: 9. The germline CDR1 and CDR2 sequences are SGHTA and FQGTGA. CDR3 length equals 15 residues. Variable domain in full (rest from reference TRBV7-3 and TRBJ2-1): GAGVSQTPSNKVTEKGKYVELRCDPISGHTALYWYRQSLGQGPEFLIYFQGTGAADDSGLPNDRFFAVRPEGSVSTLKIQRTERGDSAVYLCASSLLAGEIGEQFFGPGTRLTVL.

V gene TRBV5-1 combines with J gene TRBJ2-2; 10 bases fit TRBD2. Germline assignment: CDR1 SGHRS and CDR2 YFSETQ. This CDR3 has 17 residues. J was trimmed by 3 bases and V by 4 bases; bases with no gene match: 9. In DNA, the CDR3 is TGCGCCAGCAGCCCACACGGGCTAGCGGGAGACACCGGGGAGCTGTTTTTT. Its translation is CASSPHGLAGDTGELFF.

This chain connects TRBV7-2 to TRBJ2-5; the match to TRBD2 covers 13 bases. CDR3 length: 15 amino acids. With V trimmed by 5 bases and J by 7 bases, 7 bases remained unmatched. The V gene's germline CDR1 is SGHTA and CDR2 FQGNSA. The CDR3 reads CASSPGLAGVGTQYF. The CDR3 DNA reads TGTGCCAGCAGCCCCGGACTAGCGGGAGTCGGGACCCAGTACTTC.

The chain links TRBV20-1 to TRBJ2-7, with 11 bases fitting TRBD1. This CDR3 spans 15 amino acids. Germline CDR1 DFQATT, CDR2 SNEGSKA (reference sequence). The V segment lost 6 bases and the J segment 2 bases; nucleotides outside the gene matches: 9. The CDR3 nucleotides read TGCAGTGCAGGACAGGGGGCTTGGTACACCTACGAGCAGTACTTC. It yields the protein CSAGQGAWYTYEQYF.